A single sample is the source of the 10 T cell receptor beta chains below, sequenced in a study of blood T cell repertoires in COVID-19 (dated by TCRdb to 2018 to 2020). Libraries were prepared through the immunoSEQ multiplex PCR assay. This is the immuneACCESS table as TCRdb keeps it, with only in-frame sequences that have V and J called. A part of the clones is gone; compared with another copy, unresolved V genes explain less than half, and the rest is unexplained. The sample data list over 45,000 clones, and around 91% of these were observed just once. The leading ten clones occupy roughly 8.6% of the sample. Material: peripheral blood. These receptors were obtained from a human donor in a cohort sampled during active COVID-19.

The chain employs TRBV3-1 (or the pseudogene TRBV3-2) and TRBJ2-3; maybe TRBD1 (8 bases). The CDR3 extends over 16 amino acids. Trimming removed 2 bases at V and 6 bases at J, with 18 bases between. CDR1 and CDR2 (germline): LGHDT, YNNKEL (reference sequence). The CDR3 region is CASSQQLYRGGDTQYF. CDR3 bases: TGTGCCAGCAGCCAACAGCTCTACAGGGGGGGGGATACGCAGTATTTT.

This chain links TRBV6-5 with TRBJ1-2, with D maybe TRBD1 (6 bases). The V and J ends lost 8 bases and 0 bases respectively, with 10 bases between them. This CDR3 spans 13 amino acids. CDR1 MNHEY and CDR2 SVGAGI come from the germline V gene. The CDR3 is CASAQGTNYGYTF. In DNA form, the CDR3 reads TGTGCCAGCGCCCAGGGGACTAACTATGGCTACACCTTC.

This chain connects TRBV27 to TRBJ2-7, with 11 bases that match TRBD2. The germline gives CDR1 MNHEY, CDR2 SMNVEV (reference sequence). V shed 5 bases, J shed 7 bases, and the junction held 7 bases outside the gene matches. The CDR3 is made up of 14 amino acids. The CDR3 reads CASSPLAGGWEQYF. CDR3 DNA sequence: TGTGCCAGCAGTCCCCTAGCGGGAGGATGGGAGCAGTACTTC.

The rearrangement links TRBV18 to TRBJ2-5, with 9 bases that match TRBD2. Germline CDR1 KGHSH, CDR2 LQKENI. The CDR3 spans 14 residues. Unmatched junction bases numbered 5, after V lost 6 bases and J lost 3 bases. Written as DNA, the CDR3 is TGTGCCAGCTCGTTAGTAGCGGGAGAAGAGACCCAGTACTTC. Translated, it gives CASSLVAGEETQYF. Full variable domain (missing parts from reference TRBV18 and TRBJ2-5): NAGVMQNPRHLVRRRGQEARLRCSPMKGHSHVYWYRQLPEEGLKFMVYLQKENIIDESGMPKERFSAEFPKEGPSILRIQQVVRGDSAAYFCASSLVAGEETQYFGPGTRLLVL.

The rearrangement uses TRBV6-5 and TRBJ1-2; 11 positions match TRBD1. The ends lost 7 bases at V and 6 bases at J; junction bases unmatched: 7. This CDR3 is built from 14 residues. Germline V gene data show CDR1 as MNHEY and CDR2 as SVGAGI. The CDR3 DNA reads as TGTGCCAGCACCGAACGGGACAGGGGGAATGGCTACACCTTC. Amino acids: CASTERDRGNGYTF.

This chain joins TRBV28 and TRBJ2-7, with 8 bases matching TRBD1. From germline, CDR1 is MDHEN and CDR2 SYDVKM. The trim removed 8 bases at V and 4 bases at J, leaving 4 bases unmatched. This CDR3 contains 12 residues. The DNA for the CDR3 is TGTGCCAGCGGAACAGGGGGTTACGAGCAGTACTTC. It is translated as CASGTGGYEQYF.

V is TRBV4-1 and J is TRBJ1-1; TRBD1 might be the D (5 bases). V was pared by 1 base and J by 0 bases, with 9 bases between. The germline V gene has CDR1 MGHRA and CDR2 YSYEKL. This CDR3 spans 15 amino acids. CDR3: CASSQGRGVNTEAFF. In DNA form, the CDR3 reads TGCGCCAGCAGCCAAGGGCGGGGGGTGAACACTGAAGCTTTCTTT.

V usage is TRBV18 and J usage is TRBJ2-7, with 9 bases identical to TRBD1. Trimming cost V 5 bases and J 6 bases; bases outside gene matches: 5. Germline CDR1 KGHSH, CDR2 LQKENI. This CDR3 has 13 amino acids. In DNA form, the CDR3 reads TGTGCCAGCTCAGAGGGACAGGGAGCCGAGCAGTACTTC. As protein: CASSEGQGAEQYF.

This chain uses TRBV7-3 with TRBJ1-2; D not resolved. V was trimmed by 2 bases and J by 5 bases, leaving 9 bases between them. CDR3 length: 13 amino acids. Germline values: CDR1 SGHTA, CDR2 FQGTGA. CDR3 amino acids: CASSLGGIYGYTF. The CDR3 coding sequence is TGTGCCAGCAGCTTAGGCGGGATATATGGCTACACCTTC. Full variable domain (missing parts from reference TRBV7-3 and TRBJ1-2): GAGVSQTPSNKVTEKGKYVELRCDPISGHTALYWYRQSLGQGPEFLIYFQGTGAADDSGLPNDRFFAVRPEGSVSTLKIQRTERGDSAVYLCASSLGGIYGYTFGSGTRLTVV.

The chain links TRBV30 to TRBJ1-2; D is possibly TRBD1 (6 bases). This CDR3 is built from 13 residues. CDR1 and CDR2 from the germline V gene are GTSNPN and SVGIG (reference sequence). V lost 2 bases and J 4 bases, leaving 11 bases between the germline ends. The chain's CDR3 is CAWSQGQLYGYTF. The CDR3 bases are TGTGCCTGGAGTCAGGGGCAGCTCTATGGCTACACCTTC.